Detailed here is one T cell receptor (beta chain). This entry comes from a study of blood T cell repertoires in COVID-19. At the level of the study: T cells, B-cell-depleted T cells, or PBMCs provided the cDNA or gDNA that served as material.

Sequencing used immunoSEQ multiplex PCR; TCRdb keeps in-frame clones, though not all of them. Here the sample spans over 200,000 clones, about 84% being singletons. This CDR3 has 17 amino acids. Deletions cut 3 bases from V and 1 base from J, with 15 bases between. Germline-derived CDR1 and CDR2 are SGHTA and FQGNSA. Everyone who took part was roughly 18 to 89 years old, and they came from 24 US areas. Recovered Cohort 3 donors showed two negative PCRs, clearance, or symptom resolution. The chain carries TRBV7-2 and TRBJ1-4, with D possibly TRBD1 on 5 matching bases. The sequenced material came from PBMCs or T cells enriched from blood (not recorded which). The TCR comes from a man aged 55 to 70 who had recovered from COVID-19. The DNA for the CDR3 is TGTGCCAGCAGCTTCGGGAGGGGAAGGGGAACTAATGAAAAACTGTTTTTT. Protein: CASSFGRGRGTNEKLFF. Using reference TRBV7-2 and TRBJ1-4 for the parts outside the CDR3, the full variable domain is GAGVSQSPSNKVTEKGKDVELRCDPISGHTALYWYRQSLGQGLEFLIYFQGNSAPDKSGLPSDRFSAERTGGSVSTLTIQRTQQEDSAVYLCASSFGRGRGTNEKLFFGSGTQLSVL.